A selection of T cell receptor beta chains follows, all from one sample in a study of identical twins. Via MiXCR, TCRdb re-called the 5' RACE reads, giving one row per CDR3 protein. Here the sample spans some 630,000 distinct CDR3 sequences, under 8.5% being singletons. The same sample was also studied in work on yellow fever vaccine responses in identical twins.

Input material: PBMCs. The source is a woman younger than 30 in good health. Each CDR3 is given with its conserved first and last residue. A D gene is named only where the DNA matches it firmly. Clone sizes are given selectively: once, few, many, or a class where the clone is expanded.

clone_size d_call j_call v_call cdr3_nt cdr3_aa
NA NA TRBJ2-1 TRBV27 TGTGCCACCGGTGGCGGGAGAGGGGGACTCTCCTACAATGAGCAGTTCTTC CATGGGRGGLSYNEQFF
NA NA TRBJ2-7 TRBV2 TGTGCCAGCAGTGTGCTCCTTGATCTCTACGAGCAGTACTTC CASSVLLDLYEQYF
NA NA TRBJ2-6 TRBV12-3/TRBV12-4 TGTGCCAGCAGTTGGGGGCTTAGGTCTGGGGCCAACGTCCTGACTTTC CASSWGLRSGANVLTF
NA NA TRBJ2-6 TRBV2 TGTGCCAGCATACAGGGAAACTCCGGGGCCAACGTCCTGACTTTC CASIQGNSGANVLTF
few TRBD1 TRBJ1-1 TRBV11-1 TGTGCCAGCAGCCGGGGTACAGGGGGCGGATGGAACACTGAAGCTTTCTTT CASSRGTGGGWNTEAFF
NA TRBD1 TRBJ2-3 TRBV10-3 TGTGCCATCAGCCGGACAGGGGAGACAGATACGCAGTATTTT CAISRTGETDTQYF
few NA TRBJ2-2 TRBV10-3 TGTGCCATCAGTGACGTTGGCAGTTCCACCGGGGAGCTGTTTTTT CAISDVGSSTGELFF
few NA TRBJ2-2 TRBV4-1 TGCGCCAGCAGCCAAGACAGAGTTACCGGGGAGCTGTTTTTT CASSQDRVTGELFF
few NA TRBJ2-7 TRBV28 TGTGCCAGCAGTTTGTGGGCCAACGAGCAGTACTTC CASSLWANEQYF
NA TRBD1 TRBJ2-3 TRBV19 TGTGCCAGTAGTACCCTCGACAGGGGTGCGCAGTATTTT CASSTLDRGAQYF
many NA TRBJ1-1 TRBV29-1 TGCAGCGTTACAACAGGGAAGGCTTTCTTT CSVTTGKAFF
NA NA TRBJ1-1 TRBV7-9 TGTGCCAGCAGCCCCCCTGCCTTGAACACTGAAGCTTTCTTT CASSPPALNTEAFF
many NA TRBJ1-2 TRBV27 TGTGCCAGCAGTTTTGCAGGGAGAGGCTATGGCTACACCTTC CASSFAGRGYGYTF
NA NA TRBJ2-5 TRBV5-1 TGCGCCAGCAGCCAACGAGGGTGGAGGGAGACCCAGTACTTC CASSQRGWRETQYF
few TRBD1 TRBJ1-1 TRBV20-1 TGCAGTGCTAGGGACCCTCTCAGGGGGCTGGACACTGAAGCTTTCTTT CSARDPLRGLDTEAFF
NA TRBD1 TRBJ2-5 TRBV7-3 TGTGCCAGCAGCTTAACGCCGACAGGGTTTGAGACCCAGTACTTC CASSLTPTGFETQYF
once TRBD1 TRBJ2-3 TRBV20-1 TGCAGTGCGTTGGGACAGGGGGGGGGAGATACGCAGTATTTT CSALGQGGGDTQYF
many TRBD2 TRBJ2-2 TRBV12-3/TRBV12-4 TGTGCCGCCTCCCCGGGAGGGCCGGGCACCGGGGAGCTGTTTTTT CAASPGGPGTGELFF
many TRBD1 TRBJ1-2 TRBV14 TGTGCCAGCAGCCCGACAGGGTCGGGGAACTATGGCTACACCTTC CASSPTGSGNYGYTF
many NA TRBJ1-4 TRBV5-1 TGCGCCAGCGGGGCAGGAACTAATGAAAAACTGTTTTTT CASGAGTNEKLFF
NA TRBD1 TRBJ1-1 TRBV6-5 TGTGCCAGCAGTTACCCCCCGGGGGGGACAGGAGGAACTGAAGCTTTCTTT CASSYPPGGTGGTEAFF
few TRBD2 TRBJ2-5 TRBV7-9 TGTGCCAGCAGCCCAGGGACTAGCGGAGCTAAAGAGACCCAGTACTTC CASSPGTSGAKETQYF
NA NA TRBJ1-4 TRBV7-6 TGTGCCAGCAGTTTCGGAGGAGCTAATGAAAAACTGTTTTTT CASSFGGANEKLFF
many NA TRBJ1-2 TRBV10-3 TGTGCCATCAGTGAGGACAGCTATGGCTACACCTTC CAISEDSYGYTF
few NA TRBJ1-1 TRBV20-1 TGCAGTGCTAGCCGGGCCAAGAACACTGAAGCTTTCTTT CSASRAKNTEAFF
NA TRBD2 TRBJ2-2 TRBV2 TGTGCCAGCACCCCCGGGGGACTAGCGGGAGGGTACACCGGGGAGCTGTTTTTT CASTPGGLAGGYTGELFF
NA NA TRBJ1-1 TRBV4-2 TGTGCCAGCAGCCTCTGGCTCCTCCTGGACACTGAAGCTTTCTTT CASSLWLLLDTEAFF
NA NA TRBJ2-5 TRBV12-3/TRBV12-4 TGTGCCAGCAGCGCAGAGGGAGACCTAACAGGATCGCAAGAGACCCAGTACTTC CASSAEGDLTGSQETQYF
many NA TRBJ2-1 TRBV27 TGTGCCAGCAGCCTATCGGCCTACAATGAGCAGTTCTTC CASSLSAYNEQFF
NA TRBD1 TRBJ1-2 TRBV11-2 TGTGCCAGCAGTACTTGGGACAGGGAGCACGGCTACACCTTC CASSTWDREHGYTF
NA TRBD2 TRBJ2-1 TRBV5-1 TGCGCCAGCAGCACCGGGACTAGCGGGACTGGCGGTGAGCAGTTCTTC CASSTGTSGTGGEQFF
NA NA TRBJ2-5 TRBV20-1 TGCACTGCTAAGCGTTATGAGACCCAGTACTTC CTAKRYETQYF
few NA TRBJ2-5 TRBV7-7 TGTGCCAGCAAAAAGGGGTCAGGGGCTGGTGAGACCCAGTACTTC CASKKGSGAGETQYF
NA TRBD1 TRBJ2-3 TRBV29-1 TGCAGCGTTAAAGGGGGCACCGGAACAGATACGCAGTATTTT CSVKGGTGTDTQYF
NA TRBD1 TRBJ2-2 TRBV20-1 TGCAGTGCTGAGGGTGGGACAGCCCAAGGGGAGCTGTTTTTT CSAEGGTAQGELFF
many NA TRBJ1-1 TRBV28 TGTGCCAGCACGGCCGGACGGCTGCGCACTGAAGCTTTCTTT CASTAGRLRTEAFF
NA TRBD2 TRBJ2-3 TRBV2 TGTGCCAGCTTTAGGACTAGCGGGAGCCCAGATACGCAGTATTTT CASFRTSGSPDTQYF
few TRBD2 TRBJ2-1 TRBV11-2 TGTGCCAGCAGCTTAGGGGTAGGAGCGGGGGAAATGTTCTACAATGAGCAGTTCTTC CASSLGVGAGEMFYNEQFF
NA NA TRBJ2-3 TRBV9 TGTGCCAGCAGCGTAGTAGGATCGGGTAGCACAGATACGCAGTATTTT CASSVVGSGSTDTQYF
many NA TRBJ2-7 TRBV15 TGTGCCACCGGGCCAACAGCAACCGATAACTACGAGCAGTACTTC CATGPTATDNYEQYF